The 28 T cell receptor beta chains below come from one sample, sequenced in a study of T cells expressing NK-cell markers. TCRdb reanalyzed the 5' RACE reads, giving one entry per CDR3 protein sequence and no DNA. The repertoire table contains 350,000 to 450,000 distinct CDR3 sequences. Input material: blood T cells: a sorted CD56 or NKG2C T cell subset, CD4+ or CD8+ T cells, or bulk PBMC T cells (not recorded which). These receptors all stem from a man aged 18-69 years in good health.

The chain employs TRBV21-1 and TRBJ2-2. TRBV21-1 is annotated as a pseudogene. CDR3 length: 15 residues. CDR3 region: CASSKKTQNTGELFF.

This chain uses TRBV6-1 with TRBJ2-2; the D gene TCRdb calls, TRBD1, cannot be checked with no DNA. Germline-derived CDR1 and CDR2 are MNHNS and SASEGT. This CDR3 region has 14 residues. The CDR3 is CASTRGTENGELFF.

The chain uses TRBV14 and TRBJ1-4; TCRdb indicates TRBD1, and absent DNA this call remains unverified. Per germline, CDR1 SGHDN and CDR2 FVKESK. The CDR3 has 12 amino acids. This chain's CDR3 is CASSLTRGKLFF.

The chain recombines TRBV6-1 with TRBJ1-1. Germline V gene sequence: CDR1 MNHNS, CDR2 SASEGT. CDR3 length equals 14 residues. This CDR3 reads CASSTPGGVPEAFF.

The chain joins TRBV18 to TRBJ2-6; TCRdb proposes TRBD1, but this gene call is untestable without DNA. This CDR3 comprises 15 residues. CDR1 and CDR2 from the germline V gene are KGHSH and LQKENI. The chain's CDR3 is CASSRDGIGANVLTF. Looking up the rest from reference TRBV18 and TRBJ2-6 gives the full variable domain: NAGVMQNPRHLVRRRGQEARLRCSPMKGHSHVYWYRQLPEEGLKFMVYLQKENIIDESGMPKERFSAEFPKEGPSILRIQQVVRGDSAAYFCASSRDGIGANVLTFGAGSRLTVL.

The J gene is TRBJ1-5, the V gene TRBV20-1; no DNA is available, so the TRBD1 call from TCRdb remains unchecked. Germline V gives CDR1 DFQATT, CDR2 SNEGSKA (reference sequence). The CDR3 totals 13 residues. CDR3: CSARETGNQPQHF.

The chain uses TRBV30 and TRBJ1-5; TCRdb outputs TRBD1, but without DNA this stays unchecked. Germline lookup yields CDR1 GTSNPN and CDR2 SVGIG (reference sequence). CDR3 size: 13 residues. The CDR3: CAWGTRGNQPQHF.

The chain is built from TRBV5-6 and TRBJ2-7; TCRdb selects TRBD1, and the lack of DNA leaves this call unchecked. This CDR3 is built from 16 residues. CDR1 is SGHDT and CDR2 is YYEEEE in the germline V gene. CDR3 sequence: CASSFFSGTGVYEQYF.

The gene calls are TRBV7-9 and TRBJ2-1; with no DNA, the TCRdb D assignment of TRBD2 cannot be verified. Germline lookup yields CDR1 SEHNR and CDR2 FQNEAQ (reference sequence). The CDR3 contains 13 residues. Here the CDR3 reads CASHTSDYNEQFF.

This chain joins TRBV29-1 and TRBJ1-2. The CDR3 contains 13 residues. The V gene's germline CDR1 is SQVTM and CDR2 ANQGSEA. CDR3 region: CSVESLGRDGYTF. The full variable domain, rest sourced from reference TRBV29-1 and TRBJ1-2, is SAVISQKPSRDICQRGTSLTIQCQVDSQVTMMFWYRQQPGQSLTLIATANQGSEATYESGFVIDKFPISRPNLTFSTLTVSNMSPEDSSIYLCSVESLGRDGYTFGSGTRLTVV.

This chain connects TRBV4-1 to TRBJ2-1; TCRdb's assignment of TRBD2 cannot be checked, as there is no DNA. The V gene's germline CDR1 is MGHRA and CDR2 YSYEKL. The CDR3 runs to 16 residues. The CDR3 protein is CASSQGMVRGSNEQFF.

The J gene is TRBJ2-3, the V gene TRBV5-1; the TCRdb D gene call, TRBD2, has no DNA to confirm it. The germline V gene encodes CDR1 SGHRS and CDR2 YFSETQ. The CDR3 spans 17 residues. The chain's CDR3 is CASSLAGGGGSTDTQYF.

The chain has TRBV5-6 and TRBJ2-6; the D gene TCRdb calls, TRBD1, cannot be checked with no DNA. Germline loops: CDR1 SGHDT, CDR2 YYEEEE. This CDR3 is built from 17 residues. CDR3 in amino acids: CASSLQVTFSGANVLTF.

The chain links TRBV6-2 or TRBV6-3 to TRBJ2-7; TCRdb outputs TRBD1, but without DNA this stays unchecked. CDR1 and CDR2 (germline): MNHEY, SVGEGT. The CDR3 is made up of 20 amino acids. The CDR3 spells CASSYYRGRGQGAKSPKQYF.

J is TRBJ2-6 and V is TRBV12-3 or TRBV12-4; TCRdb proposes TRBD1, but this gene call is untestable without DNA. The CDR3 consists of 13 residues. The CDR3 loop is CASHRAGANVLTF.

The CDR3 reads CASMIPGSGANVLTF. J is TRBJ2-6 and V is TRBV28. This CDR3 has 15 residues. The germline gives CDR1 MDHEN, CDR2 SYDVKM.

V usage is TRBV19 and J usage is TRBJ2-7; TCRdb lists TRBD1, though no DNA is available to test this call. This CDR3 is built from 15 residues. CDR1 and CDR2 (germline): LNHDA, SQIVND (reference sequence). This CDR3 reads CASSIKGRGFREQYF.

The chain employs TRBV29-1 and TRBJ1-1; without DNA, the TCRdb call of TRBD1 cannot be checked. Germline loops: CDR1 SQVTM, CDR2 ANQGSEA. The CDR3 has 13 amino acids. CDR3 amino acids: CSVVGGRNTEAFF. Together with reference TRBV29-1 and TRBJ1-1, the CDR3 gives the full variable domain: SAVISQKPSRDICQRGTSLTIQCQVDSQVTMMFWYRQQPGQSLTLIATANQGSEATYESGFVIDKFPISRPNLTFSTLTVSNMSPEDSSIYLCSVVGGRNTEAFFGQGTRLTVV.

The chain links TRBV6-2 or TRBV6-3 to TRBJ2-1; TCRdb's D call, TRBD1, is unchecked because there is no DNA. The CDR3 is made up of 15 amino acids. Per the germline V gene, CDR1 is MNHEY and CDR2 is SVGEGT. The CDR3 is CASSYDGGVYNEQFF.

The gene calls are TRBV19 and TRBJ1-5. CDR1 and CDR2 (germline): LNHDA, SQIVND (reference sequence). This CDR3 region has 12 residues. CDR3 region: CASSKMDGPQHF.

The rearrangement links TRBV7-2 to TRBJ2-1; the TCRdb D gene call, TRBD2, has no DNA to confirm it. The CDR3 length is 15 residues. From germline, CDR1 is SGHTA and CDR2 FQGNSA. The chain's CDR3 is CASSPDGGVVDEQFF.

The CDR3 reads CASSRDRVAEKLFF. This chain joins TRBV5-1 and TRBJ1-4; TCRdb's assignment of TRBD1 cannot be checked, as there is no DNA. Germline CDR1 and CDR2: SGHRS and YFSETQ. The CDR3 covers 14 residues.

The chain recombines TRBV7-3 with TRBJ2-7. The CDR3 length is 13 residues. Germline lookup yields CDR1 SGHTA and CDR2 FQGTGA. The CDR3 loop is CASSLYQEYEQYF.

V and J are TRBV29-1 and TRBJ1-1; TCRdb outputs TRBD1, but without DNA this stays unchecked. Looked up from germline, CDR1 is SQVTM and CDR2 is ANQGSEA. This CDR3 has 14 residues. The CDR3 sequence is CSVRAGGRDTEAFF.

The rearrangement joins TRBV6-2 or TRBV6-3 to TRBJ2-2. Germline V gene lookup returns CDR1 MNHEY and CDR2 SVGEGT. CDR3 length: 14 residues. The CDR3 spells CVSNLGANTGELFF.

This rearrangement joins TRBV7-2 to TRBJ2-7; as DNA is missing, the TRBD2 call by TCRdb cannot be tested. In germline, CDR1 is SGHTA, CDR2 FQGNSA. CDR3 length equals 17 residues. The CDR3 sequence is CASSPSSGGGRGYEQYF.

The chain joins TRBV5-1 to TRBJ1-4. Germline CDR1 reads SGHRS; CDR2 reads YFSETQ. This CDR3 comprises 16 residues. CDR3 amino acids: CASSPTGSATNEKLFF. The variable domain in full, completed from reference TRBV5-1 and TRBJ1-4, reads KAGVTQTPRYLIKTRGQQVTLSCSPISGHRSVSWYQQTPGQGLQFLFEYFSETQRNKGNFPGRFSGRQFSNSRSEMNVSTLELGDSALYLCASSPTGSATNEKLFFGSGTQLSVL.

The chain's CDR3 is CATSDRDGKNTGELFF. The chain has TRBV24-1 and TRBJ2-2; lacking DNA, the TRBD1 call made by TCRdb goes unchecked. Germline-derived CDR1 and CDR2 are KGHDR and SFDVKD. This CDR3 comprises 16 residues.